This T cell receptor beta chain appears in the sequencing data of a study of T-cell memory formation after mild COVID-19. Worth noting for this clonotype: Antigen unknown.

Study-wide findings and caveats: Second-wave clones peaking on day 37 lacked confirmed SARS-CoV-2 specificity. Clones that got smaller from day 15 to 85 had even CD4/CD8, while clones growing later tipped toward CD4+.

Germline V gives CDR1 LNHDA, CDR2 SQIVND (reference sequence). This CDR3 contains 14 residues. V was clipped by 5 bases and J by 5 bases, with 13 bases between them. TCRdb re-analysed the 5' RACE reads in MiXCR, keeping a single row per CDR3 protein. The sample contains around 440,000 distinct CDR3 sequences, around a sixth of which appear only once. J is TRBJ2-1 and V is TRBV19; D tentatively fits TRBD1 or TRBD2 (5 bases each). The TCR was taken from an adult woman who had mild COVID-19 (a few samples of this study predate the infection). Cell type and time point are not known. Sample: PBMCs or a T cell subset sorted from them (not recorded which). CDR3 sequence reads: CASSGWDGHNEQFF. The CDR3 DNA reads as TGTGCCAGTAGTGGGTGGGACGGACACAATGAGCAGTTCTTC.